The clone carrying this T cell receptor beta chain is termed medium-sized. This sample was included in a study of response to subunit inactivated influenza vaccine. TCRdb re-called the RT-PCR reads through MiXCR, storing one row per CDR3 protein. Among 500,000 to 700,000 distinct CDR3 sequences listed, under 30% were seen once. The trim removed 0 bases at V and 8 bases at J, leaving 7 bases unmatched. Germline CDR1 reads DFQATT; CDR2 reads SNEGSKA (reference sequence). This CDR3 has 15 amino acids. These data also formed part of another study, on T cells expressing NK-cell markers. That study reports: Generation of TCR beta cDNA was performed by 5'RACE template switching incorporating UMIs. CD8+ T cells in more than five donors included dominant NKG2C+ clonotypes at 1.0-7.0%. One observes that, in four donors, these clonotypes were also the leading ones within the CD3+CD56-NKG2C+ fraction. It was still unclear whether expanded NKG2C+ T cell clones were HCMV specific.

This receptor was obtained from a man in his fifties who received an inactivated influenza vaccine. Sequencing was performed on CD4+ T cells sorted from PBMCs, taken about 12 days after vaccination. The V gene is TRBV20-1, the J gene TRBJ2-1; 10 nucleotides agree with TRBD2. The CDR3 spells CSARDAQRGGDEQFF. The CDR3 region has the DNA TGCAGTGCTAGAGATGCCCAGCGGGGGGGCGATGAGCAGTTCTTC.